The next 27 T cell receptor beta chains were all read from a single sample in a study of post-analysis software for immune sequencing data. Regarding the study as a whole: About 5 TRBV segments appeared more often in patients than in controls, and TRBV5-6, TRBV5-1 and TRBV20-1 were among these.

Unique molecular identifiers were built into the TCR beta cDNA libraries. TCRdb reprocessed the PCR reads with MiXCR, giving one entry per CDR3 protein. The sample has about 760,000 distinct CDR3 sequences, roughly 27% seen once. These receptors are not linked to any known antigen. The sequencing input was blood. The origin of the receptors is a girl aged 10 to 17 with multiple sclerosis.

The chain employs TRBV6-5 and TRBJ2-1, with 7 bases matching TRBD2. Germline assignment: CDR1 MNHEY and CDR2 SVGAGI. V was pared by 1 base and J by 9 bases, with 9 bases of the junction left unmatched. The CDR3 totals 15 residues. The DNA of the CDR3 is TGTGCCAGCAGTTACTTAGGCGGGGGTACGGGTGAGCAGTTCTTC. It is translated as CASSYLGGGTGEQFF.

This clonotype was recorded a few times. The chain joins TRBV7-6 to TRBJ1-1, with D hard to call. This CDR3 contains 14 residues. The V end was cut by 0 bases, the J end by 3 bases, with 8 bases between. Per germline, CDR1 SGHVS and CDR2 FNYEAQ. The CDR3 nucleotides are TGTGCCAGCAGCTTAGCTATCGGTCACACTGAAGCTTTCTTT. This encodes CASSLAIGHTEAFF.

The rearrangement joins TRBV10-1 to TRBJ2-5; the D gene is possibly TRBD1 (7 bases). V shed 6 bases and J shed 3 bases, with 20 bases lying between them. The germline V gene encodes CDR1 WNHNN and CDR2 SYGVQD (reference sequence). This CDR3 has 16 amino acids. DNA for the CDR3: TGCGCCAGCAGGGATGACAGGGAGGAGGGCAAAGAGACCCAGTACTTC. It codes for CASRDDREEGKETQYF.

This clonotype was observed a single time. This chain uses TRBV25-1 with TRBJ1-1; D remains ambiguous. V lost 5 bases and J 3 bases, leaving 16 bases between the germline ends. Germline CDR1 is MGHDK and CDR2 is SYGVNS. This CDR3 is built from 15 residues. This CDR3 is CASSPLGGLDTEAFF. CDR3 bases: TGTGCCAGCAGTCCCCTAGGTGGGCTGGACACTGAAGCTTTCTTT. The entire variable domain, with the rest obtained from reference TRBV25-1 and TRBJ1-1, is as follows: EADIYQTPRYLVIGTGKKITLECSQTMGHDKMYWYQQDPGMELHLIHYSYGVNSTEKGDLSSESTVSRIRTEHFPLTLESARPSHTSQYLCASSPLGGLDTEAFFGQGTRLTVV.

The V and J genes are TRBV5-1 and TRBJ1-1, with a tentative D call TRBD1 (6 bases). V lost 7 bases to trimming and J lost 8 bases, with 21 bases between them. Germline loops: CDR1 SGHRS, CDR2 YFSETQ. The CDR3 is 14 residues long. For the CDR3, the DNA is TGCGCCAGCTTCAAATATCAGGGGTATACCGAAGCTTTCTTT. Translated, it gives CASFKYQGYTEAFF. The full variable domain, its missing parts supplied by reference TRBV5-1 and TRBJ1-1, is KAGVTQTPRYLIKTRGQQVTLSCSPISGHRSVSWYQQTPGQGLQFLFEYFSETQRNKGNFPGRFSGRQFSNSRSEMNVSTLELGDSALYLCASFKYQGYTEAFFGQGTRLTVV.

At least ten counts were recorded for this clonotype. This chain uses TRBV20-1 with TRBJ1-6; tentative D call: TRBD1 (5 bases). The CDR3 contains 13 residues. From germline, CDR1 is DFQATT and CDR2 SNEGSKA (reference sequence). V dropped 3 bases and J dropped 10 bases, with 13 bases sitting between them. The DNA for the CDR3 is TGCAGTGCTAGCATGGGGGAATGGTCACCCCTCCACTTT. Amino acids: CSASMGEWSPLHF.

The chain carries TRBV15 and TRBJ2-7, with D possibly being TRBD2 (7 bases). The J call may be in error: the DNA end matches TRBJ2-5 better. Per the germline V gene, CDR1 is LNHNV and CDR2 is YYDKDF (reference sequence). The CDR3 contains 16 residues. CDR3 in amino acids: CATSRDNGGARETQYF. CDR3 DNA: TGTGCCACCAGCAGAGATAATGGGGGGGCTCGGGAGACCCAGTACTTC.

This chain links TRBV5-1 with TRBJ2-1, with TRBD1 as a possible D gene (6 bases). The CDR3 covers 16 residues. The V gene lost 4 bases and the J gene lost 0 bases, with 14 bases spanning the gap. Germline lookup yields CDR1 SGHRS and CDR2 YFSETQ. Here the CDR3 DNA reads TGCGCCAGCAGCATGATTCAGGGGCCCTCCTACAATGAGCAGTTCTTC. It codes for CASSMIQGPSYNEQFF.

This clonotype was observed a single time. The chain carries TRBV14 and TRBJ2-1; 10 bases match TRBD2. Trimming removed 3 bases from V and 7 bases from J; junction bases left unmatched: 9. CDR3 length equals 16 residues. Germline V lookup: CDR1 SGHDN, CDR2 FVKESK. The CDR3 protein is CASSHHTAGGPNEQFF. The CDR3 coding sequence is TGTGCCAGCAGCCATCACACAGCGGGAGGGCCTAATGAGCAGTTCTTC.

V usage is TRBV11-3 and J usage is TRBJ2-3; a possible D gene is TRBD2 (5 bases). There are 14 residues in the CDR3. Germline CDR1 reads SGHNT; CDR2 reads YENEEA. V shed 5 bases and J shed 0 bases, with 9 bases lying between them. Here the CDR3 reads CASSPRRSTDTQYF. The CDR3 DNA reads TGTGCCAGCAGCCCTCGGAGGAGCACAGATACGCAGTATTTT.

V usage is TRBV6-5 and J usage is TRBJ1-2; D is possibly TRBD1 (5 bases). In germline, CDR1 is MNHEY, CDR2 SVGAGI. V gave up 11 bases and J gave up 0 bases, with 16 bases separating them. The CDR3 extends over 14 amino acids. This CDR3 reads CACCRDAANYGYTF. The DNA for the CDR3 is TGTGCCTGCTGCCGGGACGCAGCTAACTATGGCTACACCTTC.

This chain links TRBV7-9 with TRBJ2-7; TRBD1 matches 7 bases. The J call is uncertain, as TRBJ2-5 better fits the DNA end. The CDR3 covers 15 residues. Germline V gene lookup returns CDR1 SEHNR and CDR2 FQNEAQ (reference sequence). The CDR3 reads CASSFLRDRQETQYF. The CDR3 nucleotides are TGTGCCAGCAGCTTTCTAAGGGACAGACAAGAGACCCAGTACTTC.

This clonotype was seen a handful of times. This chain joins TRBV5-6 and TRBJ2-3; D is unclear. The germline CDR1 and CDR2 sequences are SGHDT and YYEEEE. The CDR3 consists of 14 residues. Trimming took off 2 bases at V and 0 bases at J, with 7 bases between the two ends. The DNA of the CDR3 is TGTGCCAGCAGCTTTCCTTTTAGCACAGATACGCAGTATTTT. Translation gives CASSFPFSTDTQYF.

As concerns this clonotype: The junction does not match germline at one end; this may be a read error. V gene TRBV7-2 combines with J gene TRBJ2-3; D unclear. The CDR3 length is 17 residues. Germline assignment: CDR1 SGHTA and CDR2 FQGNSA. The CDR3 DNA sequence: TGTGCCTGCAGATACCGAAGTAGGCTGGGTGGACCAGATACGCAGTATTTT. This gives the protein CACRYRSRLGGPDTQYF.

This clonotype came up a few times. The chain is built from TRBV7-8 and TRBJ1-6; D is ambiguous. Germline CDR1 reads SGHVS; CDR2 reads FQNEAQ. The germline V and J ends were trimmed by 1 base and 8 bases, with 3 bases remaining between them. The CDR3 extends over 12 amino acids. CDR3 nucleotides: TGTGCCAGCAGCTTAGAGTATTCACCCCTCCACTTT. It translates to CASSLEYSPLHF.

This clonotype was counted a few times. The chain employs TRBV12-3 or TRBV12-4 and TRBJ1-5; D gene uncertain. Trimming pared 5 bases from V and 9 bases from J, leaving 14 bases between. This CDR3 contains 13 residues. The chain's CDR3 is CASSTRPGWPQHF. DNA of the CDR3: TGTGCCAGCAGTACACGCCCCGGGTGGCCCCAGCATTTT.

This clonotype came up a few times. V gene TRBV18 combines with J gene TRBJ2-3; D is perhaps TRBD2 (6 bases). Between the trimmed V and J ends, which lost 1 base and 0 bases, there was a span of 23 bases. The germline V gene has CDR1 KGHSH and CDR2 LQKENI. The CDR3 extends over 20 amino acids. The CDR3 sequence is CASSPRKASVLPRSTDTQYF. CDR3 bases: TGTGCCAGCTCACCACGAAAGGCTAGCGTCTTGCCACGCAGCACAGATACGCAGTATTTT.

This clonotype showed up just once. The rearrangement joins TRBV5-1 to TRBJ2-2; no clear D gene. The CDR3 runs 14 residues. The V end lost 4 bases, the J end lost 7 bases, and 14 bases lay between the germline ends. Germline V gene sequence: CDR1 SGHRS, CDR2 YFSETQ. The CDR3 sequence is CASSPDGLGGELFF. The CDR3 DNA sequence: TGCGCCAGCAGCCCCGATGGGTTGGGCGGGGAGCTGTTTTTT.

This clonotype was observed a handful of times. CDR3 nucleotides: TGTGCCAGCAGCTACAGGACAGGCGGGTTCTACGAGCAGTACTTC. Protein sequence: CASSYRTGGFYEQYF. V is TRBV27 and J is TRBJ2-7; TRBD1 matches at 7 bases. Trimming removed 6 bases from V and 3 bases from J; junction bases left unmatched: 11. Germline-derived CDR1 and CDR2 are MNHEY and SMNVEV (reference sequence). The CDR3 has 15 residues.

CDR3 sequence (DNA): TGCAGTGCTAGAGGTTTGGCAGGGAACACTGAAGCTTTCTTT. It translates to CSARGLAGNTEAFF. The rearrangement joins TRBV20-1 to TRBJ1-1; D not certain. Germline CDR1 and CDR2: DFQATT and SNEGSKA (reference sequence). The V and J ends lost 1 base and 1 base respectively, with 10 bases between them. The CDR3 has 14 residues.

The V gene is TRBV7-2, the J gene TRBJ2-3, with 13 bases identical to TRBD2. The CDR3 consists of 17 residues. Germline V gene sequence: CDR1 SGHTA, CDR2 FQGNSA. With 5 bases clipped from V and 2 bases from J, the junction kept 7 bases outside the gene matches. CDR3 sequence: CASSPRLAGGPTDTQYF. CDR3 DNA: TGTGCCAGCAGCCCCCGACTAGCGGGAGGCCCCACAGATACGCAGTATTTT.

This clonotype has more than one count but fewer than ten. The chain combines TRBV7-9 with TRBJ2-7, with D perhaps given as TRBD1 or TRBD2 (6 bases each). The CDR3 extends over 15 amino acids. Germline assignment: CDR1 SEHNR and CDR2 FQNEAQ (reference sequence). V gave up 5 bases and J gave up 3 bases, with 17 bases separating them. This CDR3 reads CASSGGAGENYEQYF. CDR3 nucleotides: TGTGCCAGCAGCGGCGGGGCAGGGGAGAACTACGAGCAGTACTTC.

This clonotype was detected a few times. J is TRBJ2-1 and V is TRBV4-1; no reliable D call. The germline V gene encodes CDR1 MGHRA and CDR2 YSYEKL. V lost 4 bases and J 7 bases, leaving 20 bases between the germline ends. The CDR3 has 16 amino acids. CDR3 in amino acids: CASSPRASNGWNEQFF. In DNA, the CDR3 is TGCGCCAGCAGCCCCCGGGCCTCTAACGGGTGGAATGAGCAGTTCTTC.

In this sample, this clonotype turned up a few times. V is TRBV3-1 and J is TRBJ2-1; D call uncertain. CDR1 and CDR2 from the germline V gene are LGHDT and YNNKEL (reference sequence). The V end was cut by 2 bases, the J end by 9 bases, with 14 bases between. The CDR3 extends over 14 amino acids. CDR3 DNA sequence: TGTGCCAGCAGCCAATGGGTCCTCCGCCCTGAGCAGTTCTTC. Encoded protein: CASSQWVLRPEQFF.

The CDR3 nucleotides read TGTGCCAGCAGTTTGCAAGCTTCGGGGTATGGCTACACCTTC. Its protein is CASSLQASGYGYTF. The rearrangement uses TRBV27 and TRBJ1-2; no reliable D call. Trimming left V 3 bases short and J 5 bases short, with 13 bases between. This CDR3 contains 14 residues. Germline V gene data show CDR1 as MNHEY and CDR2 as SMNVEV (reference sequence).

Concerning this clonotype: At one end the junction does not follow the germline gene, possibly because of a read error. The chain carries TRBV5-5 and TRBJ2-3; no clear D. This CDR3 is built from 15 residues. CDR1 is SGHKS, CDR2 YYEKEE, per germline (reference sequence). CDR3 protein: CASSFRWQNRDTRYF. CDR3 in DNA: TGTGCCAGCAGCTTCCGGTGGCAGAATAGAGATACGCGGTATTTT.

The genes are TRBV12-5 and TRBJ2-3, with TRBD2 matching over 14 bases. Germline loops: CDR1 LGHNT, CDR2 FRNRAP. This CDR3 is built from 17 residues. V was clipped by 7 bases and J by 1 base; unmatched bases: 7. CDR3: CASETSGRASGTDTQYF. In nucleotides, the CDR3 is TGTGCTAGTGAGACTAGCGGGAGGGCCAGCGGCACAGATACGCAGTATTTT.